The clone carrying this T cell receptor (delta chain) appeared a few times. Its antigen is currently unknown. The amino acid sequence in TCRdb belongs to a much larger clone and departs from this DNA's translation at residue 9, likely a sequencing read error; the sequence shown is translated from the DNA. This specimen comes from a study of γδ T cells in repeated Plasmodium falciparum infection. Bulk repertoires came from Vgamma9/Vdelta2+ or Vdelta2-negative gammadelta T cells flow-sorted from PBMC. From germline, CDR1 is GEAIGNYY and CDR2 EKD. V was clipped by 3 bases and J by 1 base; unmatched bases: 10. The CDR3 spans 16 residues. TCRdb re-called clones from the multiplex PCR reads via CATT. This table has about 89,000 delta-chain clones, almost 1.5% appearing once. Study findings and constraints: Donors in Mali lived in a small rural village, largely one ethnic group.

V gene TRDV2 combines with J gene TRDJ1, with 7 bases aligning to TRDD3. No J gene was available from TCRdb, and it was assigned here by a germline match of the DNA. Input material: gamma-delta T cells from blood. The sequence derives from a pool of human donors (malaria-infected and uninfected, not separated). CDR3 amino acids: CACDHLGVTSTDKLIF. The CDR3 nucleotides read TGTGCCTGTGACCACCTGGGGGTAACGTCCACCGATAAACTCATCTTT.